The 5 T cell receptor beta chains listed next were all sequenced from one sample in a study of OX40 agonist ivuxolimab in advanced cancers. The protocol was immunoSEQ multiplex PCR, while the TCRdb copy is restricted to in-frame clones and leaves out a portion. In the table there are tens of thousands of clones, about 88% of which are singletons. The source was CD4+ or CD8+ T cells sorted from blood, collected in a trial of the OX40 agonist ivuxolimab. Receptors were obtained from an adult with an advanced solid tumor such as melanoma, head and neck, liver or kidney cancer.

The CDR3 nucleotides are TGTGCCAGCAGCTTAGCGGGCGAACCCTACGAGCAGTACTTC. Its translation is CASSLAGEPYEQYF. This sequence joins TRBV13 and TRBJ2-7; D is undetermined. In germline, CDR1 is PRHDT, CDR2 FYEKMQ (reference sequence). The CDR3 contains 14 residues. V shed 1 base and J shed 2 bases, with 9 bases lying between them.

V usage is TRBV7-9 and J usage is TRBJ2-5; 8 bases agree with TRBD2. The J call may be faulty, since TRBJ2-7 better matches the DNA end. Germline CDR1 and CDR2: SEHNR and FQNEAQ (reference sequence). The CDR3 totals 14 residues. CDR3 coding DNA: TGTGCCAGCAGCTTCCAGCGGGGGCTGGACGAGCAGTACTTC. Residues: CASSFQRGLDEQYF.

The chain has TRBV15 and TRBJ1-2, with D hard to call. V was trimmed by 1 base and J by 2 bases, leaving 26 bases between them. Germline V lookup: CDR1 LNHNV, CDR2 YYDKDF (reference sequence). This CDR3 is 20 amino acids long. CDR3 bases: TGTGCCACCAGCAGAGCCAAGATACCACGGAGGCGGGGAAAAAACTATGGCTACACCTTC. Amino acid sequence: CATSRAKIPRRRGKNYGYTF.

J is TRBJ2-5 and V is TRBV4-1; possible D gene TRBD2, 6 bases. The CDR3 spans 15 residues. Germline V lookup: CDR1 MGHRA, CDR2 YSYEKL. The V end lost 2 bases, the J end lost 4 bases, and 14 bases lay between the germline ends. The CDR3 DNA follows: TGCGCCAGCAGCCAATCCCAGACTAGTGCAGAGACCCAGTACTTC. This sequence encodes CASSQSQTSAETQYF.

The chain carries TRBV6-4 and TRBJ2-3, with 9 bases matching TRBD2. In germline, CDR1 is MRHNA, CDR2 SNTAGT. Trimming removed 4 bases from V and 1 base from J; junction bases left unmatched: 0. This CDR3 region has 14 residues. The CDR3 here is CASSGTSGTDTQYF. DNA for the CDR3: TGTGCCAGCAGTGGGACTAGCGGCACAGATACGCAGTATTTT.